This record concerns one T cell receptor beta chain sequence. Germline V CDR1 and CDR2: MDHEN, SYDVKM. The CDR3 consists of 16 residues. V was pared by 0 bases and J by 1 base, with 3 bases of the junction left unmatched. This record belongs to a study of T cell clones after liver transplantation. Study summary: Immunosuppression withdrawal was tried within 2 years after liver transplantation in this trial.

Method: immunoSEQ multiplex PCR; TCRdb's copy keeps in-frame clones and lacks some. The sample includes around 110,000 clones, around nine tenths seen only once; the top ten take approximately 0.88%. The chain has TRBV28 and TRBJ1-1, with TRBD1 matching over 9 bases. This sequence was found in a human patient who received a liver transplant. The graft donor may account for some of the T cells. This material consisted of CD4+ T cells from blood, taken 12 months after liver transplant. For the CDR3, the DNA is TGTGCCAGCAGTTTATGGACAGGGGGAGGGAACACTGAAGCTTTCTTT. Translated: CASSLWTGGGNTEAFF.